These T cell receptor beta chains were read from a single sample in a study of shared T cell receptors in the human thymus. Using immunoSEQ multiplex PCR, the repertoire was profiled, and TCRdb retains in-frame clones only, with some absent. The sample lists hundreds of thousands of clones, around 78% occurring once. This sample also appeared in a second study, on human thymus T cells.

The sample was thymocytes. These receptors were taken from a boy less than two years old with a congenital heart defect. Each CDR3 is given with its conserved first and last residue. Size is omitted from some rows. Given values are once, few, many or a class for expanded clones.

clone size: .
V gene: TRBV28
CDR3 protein: CASRLASQETQYF

clone size: .
V gene: TRBV30
CDR3 protein: CAWRDPGQCYEQYF

clone size: .
V gene: TRBV11-2
CDR3 protein: CASSLGILAGVGPYEQYF

clone size: .
V gene: TRBV5-3
CDR3 protein: CARSHAPGQGVASAKNIQYF

clone size: few
V gene: TRBV10-3
CDR3 protein: CATRDRRNEQYF

clone size: .
V gene: TRBV9
CDR3 protein: CASSVSIVGGDTQYF

clone size: few
V gene: TRBV7-9
CDR3 protein: CASSPWTSSNYGYTF

clone size: .
V gene: TRBV27
CDR3 protein: CASSHPGRTYEQYF

clone size: .
V gene: TRBV27
CDR3 protein: CASRKQNSYGYTF

clone size: once
V gene: TRBV21-1
CDR3 protein: CASSKGIKATANTEAFF

clone size: .
V gene: TRBV5-1
CDR3 protein: CASSAGERYNEQFF

clone size: once
V gene: TRBV13
CDR3 protein: CASSDRTGVETQYF

clone size: .
V gene: TRBV13
CDR3 protein: CASSFKGTPQTGPNVLTF

clone size: once
V gene: TRBV14
CDR3 protein: CASSARTGGNTEAFF

clone size: .
V gene: TRBV4-2
CDR3 protein: CASSPGVGVKETQYF

clone size: .
V gene: TRBV25-1
CDR3 protein: CASSDRGSTDTQYF

clone size: .
V gene: TRBV7-2
CDR3 protein: CASSRHAGEQETQYF

clone size: .
V gene: TRBV6-5
CDR3 protein: CASSPNKPNTDTQYF

clone size: .
V gene: TRBV2
CDR3 protein: CASSEGGQPGLYEQYF

clone size: .
V gene: TRBV29-1
CDR3 protein: CSVAHRGVHTEAFF

clone size: .
V gene: TRBV21-1
CDR3 protein: CASSKLATSVAEWSTDEQFF

clone size: .
V gene: TRBV2
CDR3 protein: CASSEGQGNYTF

clone size: .
V gene: TRBV13
CDR3 protein: CASSAQQLGYTEGNIQYF

clone size: few
V gene: TRBV6-4
CDR3 protein: CASSDRRNTIYF

clone size: .
V gene: TRBV29-1
CDR3 protein: CSVAGGKMNTEAFF

clone size: .
V gene: TRBV4-2
CDR3 protein: CASSQETSGRVDTQYF

clone size: .
V gene: TRBV4-1
CDR3 protein: CASSQDGKTMNTEAFF

clone size: few
V gene: TRBV5-6
CDR3 protein: CASRQVRETQYF

clone size: .
V gene: TRBV19
CDR3 protein: CASSISGDEYEQYF

clone size: few
V gene: TRBV5-5
CDR3 protein: CASSLADREPDTQYF

clone size: few
V gene: TRBV12-5
CDR3 protein: CASGLVRGSGANVLTF

clone size: .
V gene: TRBV5-4
CDR3 protein: CASSLLQGMQGYTF

clone size: .
V gene: TRBV14
CDR3 protein: CASSQDEREYSYNEQFF

clone size: .
V gene: TRBV28
CDR3 protein: CAGWGPSNTGELFF

clone size: few
V gene: TRBV28
CDR3 protein: CASSLRGGHYEQYF

clone size: .
V gene: TRBV7-2
CDR3 protein: CASSLERRIHYEQYF

clone size: few
V gene: TRBV19
CDR3 protein: CASSINYRGRGNQPQHF

clone size: once
V gene: TRBV9
CDR3 protein: CASSVVPDSHMNTEAFF

clone size: once
V gene: TRBV6-5
CDR3 protein: CASRSGSNEQFF